The sample holds a few counts of the clone carrying this TCR beta chain. Its antigen remains unidentified. Alongside a J-beta primer mix, a sample-barcoded 5' primer served in a second PCR lasting about 7 to 12 cycles. Unique molecular identifiers of 12 random nucleotides labeled each cDNA. MiXCR, run by TCRdb on the 5' RACE reads, gives a single entry per CDR3 protein. The sample carries approximately 1,700,000 distinct CDR3 sequences, about two fifths recorded once. The sample originates from a study of blood T cells in healthy people across ages. About 10 milliliters of peripheral blood were drawn from each donor into EDTA-treated tubes. Study results and limitations: Estimated diversity, derived from one million T cells, was regarded as an underestimate. While age rose, TCR beta diversity per million T cells dropped in a roughly linear way.

Sequenced: blood. This receptor was obtained from a human donor in good health.

The DNA for the CDR3 is TGTGCCAGCGGAGGGGCGGGGCGGTTTGGCTACACCTTC. Residues: CASGGAGRFGYTF. The chain joins TRBV7-8 to TRBJ1-2; D possibly corresponds to TRBD1 (5 bases). The CDR3 is made up of 13 amino acids. V lost 8 bases and J lost 7, with 17 bases in between. Germline V gene data show CDR1 as SGHVS and CDR2 as FQNEAQ.